Presented here are 15 T cell receptor beta chains from one specimen sequenced in a study of regulatory T cells in long-lasting Graves disease. Construction of TCR beta libraries relied on iRepertoire HTBI primers and on Arm-PCR targeting CDR3 regions. One entry per CDR3 protein, called by TCRdb with MiXCR from the multiplex PCR reads. Among 450,000 to 600,000 distinct CDR3 sequences listed, 16% were seen once. The time point: newly diagnosed GD, antithyroid drugs for less than 3 months. The TCR library used RNA extracted from PBMCs. These data are also associated with another study on T cells in Graves' hyperthyroidism and ophthalmopathy.

The sequences come from peripheral blood mononuclear cells (PBMCs), collected at new diagnosis, from a patient treated with antithyroid drugs. The receptors stem from a man aged 40-49 years with Graves disease.

This clonotype was counted ten times or more. This rearrangement joins TRBV30 to TRBJ2-1, with 11 bases lining up with TRBD2. The germline CDR1 and CDR2 sequences are GTSNPN and SVGIG (reference sequence). Trimming took 4 bases from V and 5 from J; bases not matched to a gene: 4. The CDR3 consists of 14 residues. The CDR3 DNA follows: TGTGCCTGGATGCCGGGACTAGCGGACAATGAGCAGTTCTTC. Amino acid sequence: CAWMPGLADNEQFF.

V and J are TRBV7-3 and TRBJ2-7; TRBD2 is a possible D gene (6 bases). V was trimmed by 5 bases and J by 1 base, leaving 15 bases between them. CDR3 length: 15 amino acids. Germline loops: CDR1 SGHTA, CDR2 FQGTGA. The CDR3 nucleotides are TGTGCCAGCAGCCCAATTGGAGGGGATTCCTACGAGCAGTACTTC. Translating it yields CASSPIGGDSYEQYF. The variable domain in full, with the rest retrieved from reference TRBV7-3 and TRBJ2-7, is GAGVSQTPSNKVTEKGKYVELRCDPISGHTALYWYRQSLGQGPEFLIYFQGTGAADDSGLPNDRFFAVRPEGSVSTLKIQRTERGDSAVYLCASSPIGGDSYEQYFGPGTRLTVT.

This clonotype was picked up many times. The chain's CDR3 is CASSARQGQETQYF. The CDR3 DNA sequence: TGTGCCAGCAGTGCTAGGCAGGGCCAAGAGACCCAGTACTTC. The V gene is TRBV2, the J gene TRBJ2-5; D might be TRBD1 (5 bases). The CDR3 is made up of 14 amino acids. The V gene's germline CDR1 is SNHLY and CDR2 FYNNEI. V lost 4 bases to trimming and J lost 1 base, with 10 bases between them.

This clonotype was observed at least ten times. The chain couples TRBV30 to TRBJ1-5; D unclear. CDR3 length equals 11 residues. The V end lost 5 bases, the J end lost 2 bases, and 4 bases lay between the germline ends. The germline CDR1 and CDR2 sequences are GTSNPN and SVGIG (reference sequence). CDR3 sequence: CAWSGNQPQHF. CDR3 nucleotide sequence: TGTGCCTGGTCAGGCAATCAGCCCCAGCATTTT.

The V and J genes are TRBV25-1 and TRBJ2-3; TRBD2 might be the D (6 bases). From germline, CDR1 is MGHDK and CDR2 SYGVNS. The germline V and J ends were trimmed by 3 bases and 3 bases, with 10 bases remaining between them. The CDR3 extends over 14 amino acids. This CDR3 is CASSEEGATDTQYF. The DNA of the CDR3 is TGTGCCAGCAGTGAGGAGGGAGCGACAGATACGCAGTATTTT.

This clonotype was recorded at least ten times. The CDR3 sequence is CASSLGGGREQFF. CDR3 bases: TGTGCCAGCAGTTTGGGAGGGGGCCGTGAGCAGTTCTTC. This sequence joins TRBV28 and TRBJ2-1; D may correspond to TRBD1 or TRBD2 (7 bases each). This CDR3 has 13 residues. The V gene lost 3 bases and the J gene lost 9 bases, with 12 bases spanning the gap. Germline V CDR1 and CDR2: MDHEN, SYDVKM.

This clonotype was counted many times. V usage is TRBV7-3 and J usage is TRBJ2-1, with 8 nucleotides matching TRBD2. The germline gives CDR1 SGHTA, CDR2 FQGTGA. This CDR3 comprises 15 residues. With V trimmed by 5 bases and J by 6 bases, 9 bases remained unmatched. The CDR3 nucleotides read TGTGCCAGCAGCGCCTCCGGGACTAGAGCCAATGAGCAGTTCTTC. Protein sequence: CASSASGTRANEQFF.

The table lists this clonotype with many counts. This chain uses TRBV6-1 with TRBJ1-1; 12 nucleotides agree with TRBD1. V was pared by 6 bases and J by 4 bases, with 6 bases of the junction left unmatched. Looked up from germline, CDR1 is MNHNS and CDR2 is SASEGT. CDR3 length: 15 residues. CDR3 DNA: TGTGCCAGCAGCCGGGACAGGGGGCTGAGCACTGAAGCTTTCTTT. Its translation is CASSRDRGLSTEAFF.

The chain has TRBV10-1 and TRBJ2-2; a weak D match, TRBD1 (5 bases). V was clipped by 6 bases and J by 5 bases, with 13 bases between them. CDR1 and CDR2 from the germline V gene are WNHNN and SYGVQD (reference sequence). The length of the CDR3 is 14 residues. The CDR3 here is CASSPVGLTGELFF. CDR3 DNA sequence: TGCGCCAGCAGCCCAGTGGGGCTGACCGGGGAGCTGTTTTTT.

The sample holds many counts of this clonotype. The rearrangement uses TRBV6-1 and TRBJ2-3; possible D gene TRBD2, 6 bases. The V and J ends lost 5 bases and 4 bases respectively, with 10 bases between them. The germline V gene encodes CDR1 MNHNS and CDR2 SASEGT. The CDR3 contains 13 residues. The CDR3 is CASSPGLPDTQYF. The CDR3 nucleotides read TGTGCCAGCAGTCCCGGACTACCAGATACGCAGTATTTT.

In its sample, this clonotype was seen once. The V gene is TRBV3-1, the J gene TRBJ2-5; TRBD1 aligns across 8 bases. Germline V gene sequence: CDR1 LGHDT, CDR2 YNNKEL (reference sequence). The ends lost 1 base at V and 2 bases at J; junction bases unmatched: 3. The CDR3 covers 15 residues. The CDR3 DNA follows: TGTGCCAGCAGCCAAGGGACAGGGATTCAAGAGACCCAGTACTTC. Protein product: CASSQGTGIQETQYF.

This chain links TRBV18 with TRBJ2-1; TRBD2 matches 8 bases. V was pared by 0 bases and J by 0 bases, with 7 bases of the junction left unmatched. The germline gives CDR1 KGHSH, CDR2 LQKENI. The CDR3 runs 18 residues. Here the CDR3 DNA reads TGTGCCAGCTCACCACCGTCGGCGGGAGGACGCTCCTACAATGAGCAGTTCTTC. This gives the protein CASSPPSAGGRSYNEQFF.

The rearrangement links TRBV20-1 to TRBJ2-5; 7 bases are a match to TRBD1. The CDR3 runs 13 residues. V lost 5 bases to trimming and J lost 5 bases; unmatched junction nucleotides: 8. Germline lookup yields CDR1 DFQATT and CDR2 SNEGSKA (reference sequence). In DNA form, the CDR3 reads TGCAGTGCTCTCGAGACAGGGTCGGAGACCCAGTACTTC. This translates into CSALETGSETQYF.

The rearrangement uses TRBV14 and TRBJ2-5, with no clear D. The CDR3 runs 15 residues. V dropped 4 bases and J dropped 2 bases, with 14 bases sitting between them. CDR1 is SGHDN, CDR2 FVKESK, per germline. The CDR3 region is CASSRMPARQETQYF. As DNA, the CDR3 is TGTGCCAGCAGCCGAATGCCGGCGCGACAAGAGACCCAGTACTTC.

This clonotype was detected ten times or more. V and J are TRBV3-1 and TRBJ2-1; D is unresolved. This CDR3 spans 11 amino acids. Trimming stripped 5 bases from V and 9 bases from J, with 8 bases between. Germline CDR1 and CDR2: LGHDT and YNNKEL (reference sequence). DNA of the CDR3: TGTGCCAGCAGCTTAGGCGGTGAGCAGTTCTTC. Its protein is CASSLGGEQFF.